This T cell receptor beta chain was sequenced in a study of beta chain features in type 1 diabetes. Study-level findings and limits: Insertions were fewer and deletions more numerous at VDJ junctions in type 1 diabetes patients.

Since all of the isolated RNA was reverse transcribed, expressed TCRB transcripts were what got sequenced. The table came from immunoSEQ multiplex PCR; TCRdb's copy has only in-frame clones and leaves some out. Among more than 300,000 clones listed, about 14% were seen once. The CDR3 loop spans 15 amino acids. CDR1 and CDR2 from the germline V gene are SGHTA and FQGNSA. V was pared by 2 bases and J by 0 bases, with 11 bases between. This clone has a handful of counts. Its antigen is unidentified. Markers CD45RO/CCR7/CD25/CD127/CD95/CD27 served to sort CD4+ naive, central memory, regulatory and stem cell-like memory cells.

Sequencing was carried out using naive CD4+ T cells from blood. This sequence was found in a woman between 18 and 29 years old in good health. The chain employs TRBV7-2 and TRBJ2-7; the D gene is possibly TRBD2 (6 bases). The CDR3 reads CASSLQGLSSYEQYF. DNA for the CDR3: TGTGCCAGCAGCTTACAGGGACTTAGCTCCTACGAGCAGTACTTC.